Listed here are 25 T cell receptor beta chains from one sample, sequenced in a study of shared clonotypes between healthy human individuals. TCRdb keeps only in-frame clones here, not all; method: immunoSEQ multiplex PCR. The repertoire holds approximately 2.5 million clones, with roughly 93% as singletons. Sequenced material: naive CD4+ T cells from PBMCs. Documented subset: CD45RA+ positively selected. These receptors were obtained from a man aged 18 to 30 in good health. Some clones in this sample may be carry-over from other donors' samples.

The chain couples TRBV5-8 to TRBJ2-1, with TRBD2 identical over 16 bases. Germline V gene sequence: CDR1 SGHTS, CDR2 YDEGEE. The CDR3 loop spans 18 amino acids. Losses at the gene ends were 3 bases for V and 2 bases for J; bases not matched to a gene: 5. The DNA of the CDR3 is TGTGCCAGCAGCTCGGGACTAGCGGGAGGGTTTCCCTACAATGAGCAGTTCTTC. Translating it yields CASSSGLAGGFPYNEQFF. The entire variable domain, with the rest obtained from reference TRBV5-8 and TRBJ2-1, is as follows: EAGVTQSPTHLIKTRGQQATLRCSPISGHTSVYWYQQALGLGLQFLLWYDEGEERNRGNFPPRFSGRQFPNYSSELNVNALELEDSALYLCASSSGLAGGFPYNEQFFGPGTRLTVL.

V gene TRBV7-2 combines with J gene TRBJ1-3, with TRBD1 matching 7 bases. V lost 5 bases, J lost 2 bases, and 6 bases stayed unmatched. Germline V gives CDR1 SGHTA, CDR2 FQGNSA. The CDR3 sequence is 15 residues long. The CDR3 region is CASSPPGTAGNTIYF. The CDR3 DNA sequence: TGTGCCAGCAGCCCGCCCGGGACAGCTGGAAACACCATATATTTT.

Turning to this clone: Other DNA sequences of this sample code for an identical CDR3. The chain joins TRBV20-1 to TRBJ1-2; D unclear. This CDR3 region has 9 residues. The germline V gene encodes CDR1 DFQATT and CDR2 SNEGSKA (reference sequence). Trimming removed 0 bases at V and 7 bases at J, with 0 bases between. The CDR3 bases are TGCAGTGCTAGAGATGGCTACACCTTC. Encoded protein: CSARDGYTF.

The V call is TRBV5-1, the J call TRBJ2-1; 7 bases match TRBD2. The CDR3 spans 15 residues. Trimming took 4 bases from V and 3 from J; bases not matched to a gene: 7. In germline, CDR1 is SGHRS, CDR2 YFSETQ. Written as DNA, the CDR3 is TGCGCCAGCAGCCCCCCGACGGGGGGCTACAATGAGCAGTTCTTC. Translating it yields CASSPPTGGYNEQFF.

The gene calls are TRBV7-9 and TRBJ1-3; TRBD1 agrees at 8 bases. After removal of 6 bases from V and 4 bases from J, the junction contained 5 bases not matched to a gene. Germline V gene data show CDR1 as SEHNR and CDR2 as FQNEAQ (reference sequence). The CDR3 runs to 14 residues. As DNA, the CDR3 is TGTGCCAGCAGGGACAGGGAGCCAGGAAACACCATATATTTT. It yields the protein CASRDREPGNTIYF.

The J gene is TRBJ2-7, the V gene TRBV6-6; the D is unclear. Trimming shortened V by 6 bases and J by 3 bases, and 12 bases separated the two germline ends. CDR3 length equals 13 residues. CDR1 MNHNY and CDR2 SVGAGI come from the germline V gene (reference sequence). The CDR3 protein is CASRSSWDYEQYF. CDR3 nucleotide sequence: TGTGCCAGCAGGTCCAGCTGGGACTACGAGCAGTACTTC.

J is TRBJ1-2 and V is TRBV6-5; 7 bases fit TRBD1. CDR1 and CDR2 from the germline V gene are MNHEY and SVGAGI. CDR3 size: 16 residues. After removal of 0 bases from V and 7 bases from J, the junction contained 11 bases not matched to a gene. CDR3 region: CASSYSGGNAPRGYTF. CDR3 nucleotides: TGTGCCAGCAGTTACTCAGGGGGCAACGCTCCTCGTGGCTACACCTTC.

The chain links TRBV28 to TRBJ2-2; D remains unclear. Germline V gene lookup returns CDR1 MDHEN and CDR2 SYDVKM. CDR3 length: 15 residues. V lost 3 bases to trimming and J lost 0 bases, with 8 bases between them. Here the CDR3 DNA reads TGTGCCAGCAGTTTCGTACAGACGAACACCGGGGAGCTGTTTTTT. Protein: CASSFVQTNTGELFF.

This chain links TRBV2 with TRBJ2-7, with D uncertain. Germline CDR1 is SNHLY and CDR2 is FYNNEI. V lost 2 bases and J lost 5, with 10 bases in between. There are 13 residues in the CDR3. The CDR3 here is CASSEQALHEQYF. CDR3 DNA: TGTGCCAGCAGTGAACAAGCACTCCACGAGCAGTACTTC.

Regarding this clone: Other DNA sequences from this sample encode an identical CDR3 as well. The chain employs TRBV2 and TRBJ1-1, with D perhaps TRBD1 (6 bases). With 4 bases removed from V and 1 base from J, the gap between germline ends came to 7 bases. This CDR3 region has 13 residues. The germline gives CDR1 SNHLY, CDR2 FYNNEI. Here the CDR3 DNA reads TGTGCCAGCAGTGCACAGGGGAACACTGAAGCTTTCTTT. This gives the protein CASSAQGNTEAFF.

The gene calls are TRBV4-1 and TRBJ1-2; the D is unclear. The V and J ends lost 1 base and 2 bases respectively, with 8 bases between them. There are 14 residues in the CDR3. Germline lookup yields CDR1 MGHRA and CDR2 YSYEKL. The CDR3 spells CASSQGRENYGYTF. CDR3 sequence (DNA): TGCGCCAGCAGCCAAGGGAGAGAAAACTATGGCTACACCTTC.

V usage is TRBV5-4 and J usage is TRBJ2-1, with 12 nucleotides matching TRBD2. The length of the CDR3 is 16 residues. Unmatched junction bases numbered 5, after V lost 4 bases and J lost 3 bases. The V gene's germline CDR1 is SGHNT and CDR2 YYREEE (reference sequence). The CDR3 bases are TGTGCCAGCAGCATGGGACTAGCGGGCTTCTACAATGAGCAGTTCTTC. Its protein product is CASSMGLAGFYNEQFF.

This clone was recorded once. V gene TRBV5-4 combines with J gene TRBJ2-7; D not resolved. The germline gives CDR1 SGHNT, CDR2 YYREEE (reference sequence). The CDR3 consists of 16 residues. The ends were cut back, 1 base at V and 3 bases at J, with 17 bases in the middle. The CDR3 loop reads CASSLPTTGPHYEQYF. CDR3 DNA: TGTGCCAGCAGCTTGCCCACCACGGGCCCCCACTACGAGCAGTACTTC. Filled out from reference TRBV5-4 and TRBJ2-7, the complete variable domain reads ETGVTQSPTHLIKTRGQQVTLRCSSQSGHNTVSWYQQALGQGPQFIFQYYREEENGRGNFPPRFSGLQFPNYSSELNVNALELDDSALYLCASSLPTTGPHYEQYFGPGTRLTVT.

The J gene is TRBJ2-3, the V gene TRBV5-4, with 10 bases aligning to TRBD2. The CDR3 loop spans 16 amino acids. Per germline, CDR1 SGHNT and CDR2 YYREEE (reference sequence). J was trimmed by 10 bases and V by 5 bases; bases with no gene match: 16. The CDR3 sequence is CASRSSRGLAGEAQYF. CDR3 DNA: TGTGCCAGCAGGTCCTCTCGCGGCCTAGCGGGAGAGGCGCAGTATTTT.

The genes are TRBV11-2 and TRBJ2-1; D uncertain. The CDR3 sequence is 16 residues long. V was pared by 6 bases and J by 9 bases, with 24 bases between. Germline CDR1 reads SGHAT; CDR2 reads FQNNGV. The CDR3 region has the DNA TGTGCCAGCAGTCCCCAAGTAGCCGGAAGGACGGGTGAGCAGTTCTTC. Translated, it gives CASSPQVAGRTGEQFF.

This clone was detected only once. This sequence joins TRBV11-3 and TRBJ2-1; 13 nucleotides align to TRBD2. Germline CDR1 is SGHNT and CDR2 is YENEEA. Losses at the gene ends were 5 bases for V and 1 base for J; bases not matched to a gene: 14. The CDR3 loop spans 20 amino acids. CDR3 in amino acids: CASSPRGLAGSWGSYNEQFF. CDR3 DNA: TGTGCCAGCAGCCCGAGGGGACTAGCGGGGTCCTGGGGGTCCTACAATGAGCAGTTCTTC.

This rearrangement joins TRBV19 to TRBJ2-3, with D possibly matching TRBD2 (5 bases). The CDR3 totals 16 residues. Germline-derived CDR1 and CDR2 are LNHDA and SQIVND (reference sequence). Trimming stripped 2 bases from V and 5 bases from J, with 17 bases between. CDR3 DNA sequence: TGTGCCAGTAGTATAAACACAAACCCTAGCTTAGATACGCAGTATTTT. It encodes CASSINTNPSLDTQYF.

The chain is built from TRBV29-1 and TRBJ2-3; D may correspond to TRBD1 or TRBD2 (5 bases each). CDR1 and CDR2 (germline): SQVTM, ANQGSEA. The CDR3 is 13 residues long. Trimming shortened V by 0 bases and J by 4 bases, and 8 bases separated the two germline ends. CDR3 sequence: CSVEDLGADTQYF. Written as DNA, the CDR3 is TGCAGCGTTGAAGATTTGGGGGCAGATACGCAGTATTTT.

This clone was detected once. The CDR3 is CASSPPGAGAFF. The CDR3 DNA sequence: TGTGCCAGCAGCCCTCCGGGGGCTGGAGCTTTCTTT. The chain recombines TRBV11-2 with TRBJ1-1; possibly TRBD1 for D (6 bases). CDR3 length equals 12 residues. Trimming cost V 5 bases and J 10 bases, with 14 bases left between them. Germline V gives CDR1 SGHAT, CDR2 FQNNGV. Complete variable domain (other parts from reference TRBV11-2 and TRBJ1-1): EAGVAQSPRYKIIEKRQSVAFWCNPISGHATLYWYQQILGQGPKLLIQFQNNGVVDDSQLPKDRFSAERLKGVDSTLKIQPAKLEDSAVYLCASSPPGAGAFFGQGTRLTVV.

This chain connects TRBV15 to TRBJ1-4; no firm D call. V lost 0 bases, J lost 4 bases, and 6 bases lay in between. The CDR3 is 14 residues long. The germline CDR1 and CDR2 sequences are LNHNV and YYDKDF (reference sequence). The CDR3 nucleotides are TGTGCCACCAGCAGAGATCTTCTTAATGAAAAACTGTTTTTT. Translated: CATSRDLLNEKLFF.

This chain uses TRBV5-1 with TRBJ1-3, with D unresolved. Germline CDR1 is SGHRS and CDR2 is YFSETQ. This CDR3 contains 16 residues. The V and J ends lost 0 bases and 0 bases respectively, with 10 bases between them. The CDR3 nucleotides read TGCGCCAGCAGCTTGGAAGCCACCAGCTCTGGAAACACCATATATTTT. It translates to CASSLEATSSGNTIYF. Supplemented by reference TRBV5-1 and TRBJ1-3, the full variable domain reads KAGVTQTPRYLIKTRGQQVTLSCSPISGHRSVSWYQQTPGQGLQFLFEYFSETQRNKGNFPGRFSGRQFSNSRSEMNVSTLELGDSALYLCASSLEATSSGNTIYFGEGSWLTVV.

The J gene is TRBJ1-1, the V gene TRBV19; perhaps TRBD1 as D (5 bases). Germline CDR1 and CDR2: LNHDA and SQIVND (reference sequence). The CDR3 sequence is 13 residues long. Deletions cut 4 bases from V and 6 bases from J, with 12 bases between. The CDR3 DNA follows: TGTGCCAGTAGTAACTTAAGGGGCTCTGAAGCTTTCTTT. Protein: CASSNLRGSEAFF.

The CDR3 nucleotides read TGTGCCAGCAGCCGACAGGGCGACGAGCAGTACTTC. Translation gives CASSRQGDEQYF. The chain links TRBV5-6 to TRBJ2-5; 7 bases are a match to TRBD1. The end of the DNA fits TRBJ2-7 better, so the J call may be wrong. Germline V gene data show CDR1 as SGHDT and CDR2 as YYEEEE. There are 12 residues in the CDR3.

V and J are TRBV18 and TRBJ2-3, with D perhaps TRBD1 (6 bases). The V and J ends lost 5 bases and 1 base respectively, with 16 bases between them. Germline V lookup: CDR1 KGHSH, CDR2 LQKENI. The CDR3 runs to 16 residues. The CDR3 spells CASSALLDSRTDTQYF. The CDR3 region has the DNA TGTGCCAGCTCAGCTTTATTGGACAGCCGCACAGATACGCAGTATTTT.

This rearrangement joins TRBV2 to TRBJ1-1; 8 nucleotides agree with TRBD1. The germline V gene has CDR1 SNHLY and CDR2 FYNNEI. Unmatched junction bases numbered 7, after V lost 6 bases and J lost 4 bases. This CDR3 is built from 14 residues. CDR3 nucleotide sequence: TGTGCCAGCAGCCCGAGGACAGGGATCACTGAAGCTTTCTTT. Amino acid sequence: CASSPRTGITEAFF.